The clone carrying this T cell receptor beta chain has a count of ten or more. Its antigen is not identified. The V end was cut by 5 bases, the J end by 4 bases, with 11 bases between. Germline lookup yields CDR1 DFQATT and CDR2 SNEGSKA (reference sequence). The CDR3 contains 12 residues. The data were obtained in a study of glioma-infiltrating T cells. Study-wide results and limits: Tissue and blood shared very few CDR3 sequences. Tissue-blood divergence was below expectation in non-neoplastic patients, above in gliomas.

Amplification of TCR alpha and beta CDR3 regions from RNA used iRepertoire nested multiplex PCR. For one-step reverse transcription and amplification, roughly 95-400 ng of tissue mRNA or PBMC total RNA was used. TCRdb recomputed calls from the multiplex PCR reads with MiXCR, one row per CDR3 protein. The data show under 200,000 distinct CDR3 sequences, around 40% seen once. This chain connects TRBV20-1 to TRBJ1-2; D is uncertain. The sequence was collected from a human donor with low-grade glioma or glioblastoma, undergoing nonglioma brain surgery, or in good health (not recorded which). The sequencing sample was made of glioma tissue, nonneoplastic brain tissue, or PBMCs (not recorded which). The CDR3 here is CSAPGRVYGYTF. The CDR3 nucleotides are TGCAGTGCTCCAGGCCGAGTCTATGGCTACACCTTC.